The present T cell receptor (beta chain) was sequenced within a study of circulating and synovial CD4+ cells in juvenile arthritis (dated by TCRdb to the mid-2010s). In terms of the full investigation: TCRbeta CDR3 repertoires of circulating HLA-DR+ CD4 T cells, bulk blood CD4 T cells and synovial CD4 T cells were compared within each patient. The goal of the repertoire sequencing was to confirm that synovial clonotypes were enriched in a circulating synovial-like CD4 T cell subset. The full study reports these points: Synovial and circulating pathogenic-like lymphocyte repertoires were less diverse than bulk blood CD4 repertoires, with some CPL samples as oligoclonal as synovium. Because overlap with synovium was found to increase with sequencing depth, the full repertoire overlap was likely underestimated by the measured shared-clonotype fractions. Circulating pathogenic-like lymphocytes clustered together with synovial T cells and shared a substantially larger fraction of CDR3 sequences with synovium than bulk blood did. The difference between circulating pathogenic-like lymphocytes and bulk blood T cells was not detected by traditional Vbeta family usage analysis. Because T cell genome counts in CPL samples and bulk blood CD4 samples differed by at least an order of magnitude, sample-size effects were addressed.

V loses 5 bases, J loses 0 bases, and the germline ends lie 13 bases apart. The CDR3 spans 15 residues, from the cysteine through the phenylalanine. The read is trimmed to its CDR3 DNA, 45 bases read in frame from base 1. As encoded in the germline V gene, CDR1 is SGHNT while CDR2 is YENEEA. This clone came up once. Its antigen remains unidentified. Base qualities are not at hand, and no much larger clone is one base apart. The method was the immunoSEQ multiplex PCR assay. TCRbeta CDR3 sequencing was carried out by an external provider as a commercial service. In the authors' own workflow: The analyses used productive nucleotide sequences together with amino acid sequences obtained by in silico translation. Diversity was measured with Renyi entropy across alpha values, using the median of 200 repeated subsamples to equalise sample size. For clustering, the distance between each pair of repertoires was computed as one minus the Chao-modified Jaccard index, which corrected for under-sampling. Frequency-weighted overlap with synovial clonotypes was computed over 200 sample sizes, 200 draws without replacement each, and reported at the smaller sample's size. The table comes from immuneACCESS by way of TCRdb, which keeps in-frame sequences with V and J called. Part of the clones is missing from these tables; in studies checked, under half for an unresolved V gene and the rest for unknown reasons. V, J and clone size reflect that table, while D and trimming were determined from the DNA. The sample table holds about 34,000 clones, of which 95% to 96% were seen once. The ten largest clones capture approximately 0.19% of the sample.

The sequenced samples came from patients who had active juvenile idiopathic arthritis. Cells were sorted immediately after thawing, with dead cells excluded using Live/Dead Fixable Near-IR Stain. Specimen: CD4+ T cells from blood. The rearranged chain carries TRBV11-3 and TRBJ1-1; no D gene call is confident. The source is a human donor with juvenile idiopathic arthritis. The DNA sequence is as follows: TGTGCCAGCAGCCTCAACGGGGATTTGAACACTGAAGCTTTCTTT. It codes for CASSLNGDLNTEAFF.